These T cell receptor beta chains were read from a single sample in a study of T cell responses to AZD1222 COVID-19 vaccine. Clones were sequenced by immunoSEQ multiplex PCR, and TCRdb holds only the in-frame ones, with some missing. This sample has approximately 100,000 clones; around nine tenths occur once, and the top ten carry 3% to 4%. The material sequenced was peripheral blood, taken 28 days after the second dose of the MenACWY control vaccine. The receptors were sampled from an adult who received the MenACWY meningococcal vaccine as a control. Both conserved end residues are part of each CDR3. The order of the fields is J gene, clone size, D gene, V gene, CDR3 length, CDR3 protein, CDR3 DNA. The D gene is left open where the match is weak. Clone sizes are given selectively: once, few, many, or a class where the clone is expanded.

TRBJ1-6 - - TRBV7-3 14 CASSLTPGNSPLHF TGTGCCAGCAGCTTAACGCCCGGTAATTCACCCCTCCACTTT
TRBJ1-2 - TRBD1 TRBV6-2/TRBV6-3 16 CASSPRIDEGAYGYTF TGTGCCAGCAGCCCCAGGATTGACGAGGGGGCCTATGGCTACACCTTC
TRBJ1-1 - - TRBV20-1 11 CSARLERRAFF TGCAGTGCTAGATTAGAGAGGAGAGCTTTCTTT
TRBJ1-2 - - TRBV2 15 CASSESRAGLYGYTF TGTGCCAGCAGTGAAAGCCGGGCCGGGCTCTATGGCTACACCTTC
TRBJ2-1 - - TRBV28 14 CASSLFDQGNEQFF TGTGCCAGCAGTTTATTTGACCAAGGCAATGAGCAGTTCTTC
TRBJ1-2 - - TRBV18 12 CASSPLSDGYTF TGTGCCAGCTCACCGCTTTCGGATGGCTACACCTTC
TRBJ2-3 once TRBD1 TRBV24-1 14 CATSDGQGTDTQYF TGTGCCACCAGTGACGGACAGGGAACAGATACGCAGTATTTT
TRBJ2-5 - - TRBV29-1 12 CSVVWAGETQYF TGCAGCGTTGTCTGGGCGGGGGAGACCCAGTACTTC
TRBJ2-1 - TRBD1 TRBV9 15 CASSADRANYNEQFF TGTGCCAGCAGCGCCGACAGGGCCAACTACAATGAGCAGTTCTTC
TRBJ1-2 - TRBD1 TRBV30 11 CAQQGVDGYTF TGTGCCCAACAGGGGGTGGATGGCTACACCTTC
TRBJ1-2 many - TRBV19 13 CASSIGINYGYTF TGTGCCAGTAGTATAGGAATAAATTATGGCTACACCTTC
TRBJ1-1 - - TRBV7-8 13 CASSASRGTEAFF TGTGCCAGCAGCGCATCCAGGGGCACTGAAGCTTTCTTT
TRBJ1-1 - TRBD1 TRBV4-3 15 CASSHQGAGDTEAFF TGCGCCAGCAGCCACCAGGGGGCTGGGGACACTGAAGCTTTCTTT
TRBJ2-7 - TRBD1 TRBV18 15 CASSPPTGSSYEQYF TGTGCCAGCTCACCACCGACAGGGAGCTCCTACGAGCAGTACTTC
TRBJ2-7 - TRBD1 TRBV27 15 CASSSFGTGKYEQYF TGTGCCAGCAGCTCCTTTGGGACAGGGAAGTACGAGCAGTACTTC
TRBJ2-5 - TRBD2 TRBV6-2/TRBV6-3 15 CASSASTSGEETQYF TGTGCCAGCAGTGCATCGACTAGCGGGGAAGAGACCCAGTACTTC
TRBJ2-7 - - TRBV11-2 13 CASSLRGTGEQYF TGTGCCAGCAGCTTAAGGGGGACGGGTGAGCAGTACTTC
TRBJ2-7 - - TRBV21-1 16 CASSLQLQGLHYEQYF TGTGCCAGCAGCCTGCAATTACAGGGACTGCACTACGAGCAGTACTTC
TRBJ2-2 once TRBD2 TRBV20-1 15 CSASPGLAGVGELFF TGCAGTGCTAGTCCGGGACTAGCGGGGGTGGGGGAGCTGTTTTTT
TRBJ1-2 - - TRBV25-1 13 CASSSDRLNGYTF TGTGCCAGCAGTTCTGACAGGCTGAATGGCTACACCTTC
TRBJ1-2 - - TRBV7-6 14 CASSPLRGNYGYTF TGTGCCAGCAGCCCACTTCGGGGTAACTATGGCTACACCTTC
TRBJ1-1 - - TRBV7-8 14 CASSPRWMNTEAFF TGTGCCAGCAGCCCCCGCTGGATGAACACTGAAGCTTTCTTT
TRBJ1-1 few TRBD1 TRBV6-5 14 CASSHQGATTEAFF TGTGCCAGCAGTCATCAGGGGGCTACTACTGAAGCTTTCTTT